The rows below give T cell receptor beta chains drawn from one sample of a study of CD8 T cells in Susac syndrome. TCRdb re-derived calls from the immunoSEQ multiplex PCR reads in MiXCR, one entry per CDR3 protein. The table lists roughly 180,000 distinct CDR3 sequences, about 95% of them singletons, with less than 0.12% in the top ten. The sequenced material came from CD4+ T cells from PBMCs. These receptors originate from a human donor in good health. Each CDR3 is given with its conserved first and last residue. A D gene is named only where the DNA matches it firmly.

J	V	D	DNA	CDR3
TRBJ2-1	TRBV15	TRBD2	TGTGCCACCAGCAGGGGGAGCGGGAGCTCCTACAATGAGCAGTTCTTC	CATSRGSGSSYNEQFF
TRBJ1-2	TRBV7-9	-	TGTGCCAGCAGCTTAGAAGGGGAAAGCTATGGCTACACCTTC	CASSLEGESYGYTF
TRBJ2-3	TRBV9	TRBD2	TGTGCCAGCAGCTCACACCGGACTAGCGGGAACACAGATACGCAGTATTTT	CASSSHRTSGNTDTQYF
TRBJ2-4	TRBV20-1	TRBD2	TGCAGTGCTAGCGGGGGGACCCAAAACATTCAGTACTTC	CSASGGTQNIQYF
TRBJ1-5	TRBV9	-	TGTGCCAGCAGCGTAGACAGTTTCAGCAATCAGCCCCAGCATTTT	CASSVDSFSNQPQHF
TRBJ2-7	TRBV3-1	-	TGTGCCAGCAGCCAAGCTGCGGACAGATACGAGCAGTACTTC	CASSQAADRYEQYF
TRBJ2-7	TRBV20-1	-	TGCAGTGCGGATGGGGCAGGGAGGTACGAGCAGTACTTC	CSADGAGRYEQYF
TRBJ2-1	TRBV29-1	-	TGCAGCGCGGCAGGGTTAAGAGAGCGACTGTTAGATGAGCAGTTCTTC	CSAAGLRERLLDEQFF
TRBJ1-5	TRBV7-2	-	TGTGCCAGCAGCTTAGACGGGGATAGCAATCAGCCCCAGCATTTT	CASSLDGDSNQPQHF
TRBJ1-1	TRBV20-1	TRBD1	TGCAGTGCTGGGTCAGGGGGCAGGCGGGACACTGAAGCTTTCTTT	CSAGSGGRRDTEAFF